The 30 T cell receptor beta chains below were found in one sample sequenced in a study of human T cells and chemical hapten exposure. TCRdb redid the calling of the RACE reads with MiXCR, one entry per CDR3 protein. The data show 100,000 or so distinct CDR3 sequences, about 11% seen once. The time point denotes: patch test 1, 2 weeks after DPC sensitization. Noted treatment: therapeutic diphenylcyclopropenone sensitization with weekly scalp DPC. Sequencing was performed on whole blood, taken in connection with sensitization to the hapten diphenylcyclopropenone (DPC). Every receptor here comes from a man aged 35-49 years with alopecia areata. Some clones in this sample may be carry-over from other donors' samples.

This clonotype has just a few counts. The genes are TRBV5-1 and TRBJ2-2; D gene unclear. The CDR3 consists of 14 residues. Germline-derived CDR1 and CDR2 are SGHRS and YFSETQ. V gave up 4 bases and J gave up 6 bases, with 13 bases separating them. In DNA, the CDR3 is TGCGCCAGCAGCGTGGGTATAGCCCCCGGGGAGCTGTTTTTT. This encodes CASSVGIAPGELFF.

The table lists this clonotype with a few counts. CDR3 residues: CASSSGTSTDTQYF. In DNA, the CDR3 is TGTGCCAGCAGCTCCGGGACTTCCACAGATACGCAGTATTTT. The chain carries TRBV28 and TRBJ2-3; D is possibly TRBD2 (6 bases). Per the germline V gene, CDR1 is MDHEN and CDR2 is SYDVKM. The V gene lost 6 bases and the J gene lost 2 bases, with 12 bases spanning the gap. The CDR3 runs 14 residues.

The rearrangement links TRBV6-2 or TRBV6-3 to TRBJ1-5; possibly TRBD1 for D (6 bases). Trimming shortened V by 2 bases and J by 4 bases, and 18 bases separated the two germline ends. The CDR3 covers 17 residues. Germline loops: CDR1 MNHEY, CDR2 SVGEGT. The CDR3 sequence: CASSYEAGRGLNQPQHF. In DNA, the CDR3 is TGTGCCAGCAGTTACGAAGCGGGCAGGGGATTGAATCAGCCCCAGCATTTT.

This clonotype was counted only a few times. V gene TRBV7-9 combines with J gene TRBJ2-5; 7 nucleotides match TRBD2. The CDR3 contains 16 residues. After removal of 7 bases from V and 1 base from J, the junction contained 12 bases not matched to a gene. From germline, CDR1 is SEHNR and CDR2 FQNEAQ (reference sequence). DNA of the CDR3: TGTGCCAGCACGGGAGGCCCAAGGGCGTCCCAAGAGACCCAGTACTTC. Amino acids: CASTGGPRASQETQYF.

The V call is TRBV7-2, the J call TRBJ2-3; TRBD1 is a possible D gene (6 bases). The CDR3 contains 15 residues. Trimming stripped 5 bases from V and 2 bases from J, with 14 bases between. In germline, CDR1 is SGHTA, CDR2 FQGNSA. This CDR3 is CASSQGQRATDTQYF. CDR3 sequence (DNA): TGTGCCAGCAGCCAAGGACAGAGAGCCACAGATACGCAGTATTTT.

The chain uses TRBV12-3 or TRBV12-4 and TRBJ2-1; D not certain. The V gene lost 2 bases and the J gene lost 5 bases, with 13 bases spanning the gap. The CDR3 spans 15 residues. CDR3 DNA sequence: TGTGCCAGCAGTTTACAAGGGCCTATGGACAATGAGCAGTTCTTC. Amino acid sequence: CASSLQGPMDNEQFF.

In its sample, this clonotype was seen a few times. The chain uses TRBV6-6 and TRBJ1-5; D is ambiguous. V was pared by 10 bases and J by 3 bases, with 10 bases between. Per the germline V gene, CDR1 is MNHNY and CDR2 is SVGAGI (reference sequence). The CDR3 extends over 12 amino acids. The CDR3 loop reads CATAGYNQPQHF. Written as DNA, the CDR3 is TGTGCCACCGCAGGTTACAATCAGCCCCAGCATTTT.

The sample holds a few counts of this clonotype. V and J are TRBV29-1 and TRBJ1-1, with 8 bases fitting TRBD1. The ends lost 6 bases at V and 6 bases at J; junction bases unmatched: 6. The CDR3 runs to 12 residues. Germline CDR1 reads SQVTM; CDR2 reads ANQGSEA. The CDR3, as DNA: TGCAGCGTGGACAGGGTAGCCGCTGAAGCTTTCTTT. It codes for CSVDRVAAEAFF.

This clonotype was observed many times. The chain combines TRBV20-1 with TRBJ1-2, with 9 bases lining up with TRBD1. This CDR3 has 15 residues. Germline CDR1 and CDR2: DFQATT and SNEGSKA (reference sequence). V shed 0 bases, J shed 4 bases, and the junction held 6 bases outside the gene matches. CDR3 region: CSAREAGQGGYGYTF. The DNA for the CDR3 is TGCAGTGCTAGAGAGGCGGGACAGGGAGGCTATGGCTACACCTTC.

The rearrangement joins TRBV28 to TRBJ2-7; the D is unclear. V was shortened by 5 bases and J by 9 bases, with 29 bases between the two germline ends. The V gene's germline CDR1 is MDHEN and CDR2 SYDVKM. The length of the CDR3 is 17 residues. In nucleotides, the CDR3 is TGTGCCAGCAGTCCACCTTTTATCCGGACGAGTGACGTCCGGCAGTACTTC. This gives the protein CASSPPFIRTSDVRQYF.

This clonotype was seen at least ten times. V gene TRBV29-1 combines with J gene TRBJ2-1, with D possibly matching TRBD2 (5 bases). The V end lost 5 bases, the J end lost 0 bases, and 11 bases lay between the germline ends. The CDR3 is 14 amino acids. Germline lookup yields CDR1 SQVTM and CDR2 ANQGSEA. CDR3 sequence (DNA): TGCAGCGTTCGTGCGGGCTTCTCCTACAATGAGCAGTTCTTC. This gives the protein CSVRAGFSYNEQFF.

This clonotype was recorded at least ten times. This sequence joins TRBV20-1 and TRBJ1-5, with D possibly TRBD1 on 6 matching bases. Germline V gene sequence: CDR1 DFQATT, CDR2 SNEGSKA (reference sequence). This CDR3 contains 13 residues. V was shortened by 2 bases and J by 4 bases, with 9 bases between the two germline ends. The CDR3 protein is CSARTGSNQPQHF. The CDR3 DNA follows: TGCAGTGCTAGAACAGGGAGTAATCAGCCCCAGCATTTT.

This clonotype showed up just a few times. The rearrangement joins TRBV4-1 to TRBJ2-1; 13 nucleotides align to TRBD2. The V segment lost 2 bases and the J segment 8 bases; nucleotides outside the gene matches: 12. This CDR3 contains 18 residues. Germline V gene lookup returns CDR1 MGHRA and CDR2 YSYEKL. CDR3 residues: CASSQPPLLAGGTDEQFF. DNA for the CDR3: TGCGCCAGCAGCCAACCTCCCCTACTAGCGGGAGGGACGGATGAGCAGTTCTTC.

The chain is built from TRBV5-1 and TRBJ1-2; TRBD1 aligns across 8 bases. The CDR3 totals 18 residues. Germline lookup yields CDR1 SGHRS and CDR2 YFSETQ. J lost 4 bases, V lost 3 bases, and 17 bases had no gene match. CDR3 nucleotides: TGCGCCAGCAGCTCCGAAGGAGACAGGGGAAGACTTCGCTATGGCTACACCTTC. Its protein product is CASSSEGDRGRLRYGYTF.

The V gene is TRBV5-1, the J gene TRBJ2-7, with 7 bases fitting TRBD2. The V gene's germline CDR1 is SGHRS and CDR2 YFSETQ. The CDR3 consists of 14 residues. Losses at the gene ends were 3 bases for V and 2 bases for J; bases not matched to a gene: 5. CDR3 sequence (DNA): TGCGCCAGCAGCTCCAGCGGGATAGCCTACGAGCAGTACTTC. The encoded protein is CASSSSGIAYEQYF.

This clonotype was observed a few times. The V call is TRBV5-1, the J call TRBJ2-7; a weak D match, TRBD1 (6 bases). Germline V gives CDR1 SGHRS, CDR2 YFSETQ. The CDR3 is made up of 15 amino acids. The germline V and J ends were trimmed by 0 bases and 2 bases, with 12 bases remaining between them. This CDR3 reads CASSLDGTPPYEQYV. CDR3 nucleotide sequence: TGCGCCAGCAGCTTGGATGGGACACCTCCCTACGAGCAGTACGTC.

The table lists this clonotype with a few counts. The CDR3 loop is CAISDRQDLSPLHF. DNA for the CDR3: TGTGCCATCAGTGACCGACAGGACCTTTCACCCCTCCACTTT. The V and J genes are TRBV10-3 and TRBJ1-6, with D possibly being TRBD1 (6 bases). Germline V gene data show CDR1 as ENHRY and CDR2 as SYGVKD. V was shortened by 3 bases and J by 9 bases, with 12 bases between the two germline ends. The CDR3 spans 14 residues.

The chain is built from TRBV7-2 and TRBJ2-7, with 10 bases aligning to TRBD2. This CDR3 has 16 amino acids. Germline trimming cut 5 bases from V and 3 bases from J; bases unmatched to any gene: 10. CDR1 is SGHTA, CDR2 FQGNSA, per germline. In nucleotides, the CDR3 is TGTGCCAGCAGCACACTAGCGGGATACCCACTCTACGAGCAGTACGTC. It codes for CASSTLAGYPLYEQYV.

This clonotype came up a few times. The J gene is TRBJ1-1, the V gene TRBV5-1; 8 bases fit TRBD1. The CDR3 covers 14 residues. In germline, CDR1 is SGHRS, CDR2 YFSETQ. Trimming cost V 4 bases and J 5 bases; bases outside gene matches: 7. As DNA, the CDR3 is TGCGCCAGCAGCGATGGACAGGGAGGGACTGAAGCTTTCTTT. Translated: CASSDGQGGTEAFF.

This clonotype was counted a few times. The rearrangement links TRBV12-3 or TRBV12-4 to TRBJ2-3, with 7 bases fitting TRBD1. The CDR3 sequence is 16 residues long. Germline trimming cut 2 bases from V and 0 bases from J; bases unmatched to any gene: 5. The DNA of the CDR3 is TGTGCCAGCAGTTTACTGACAGGGCCTAGCACAGATACGCAGTATTTT. Protein sequence: CASSLLTGPSTDTQYF.

The sample holds a few counts of this clonotype. The rearrangement links TRBV13 to TRBJ2-1; 7 bases fit TRBD2. Germline CDR1 is PRHDT and CDR2 is FYEKMQ (reference sequence). The CDR3 length is 14 residues. The J segment lost 5 bases and the V segment lost 7 bases, leaving 8 bases of the junction unmatched. The CDR3 loop reads CASTLGGMDNEQFF. The CDR3 coding sequence is TGTGCCAGCACCTTGGGGGGGATGGACAATGAGCAGTTCTTC.

The V gene is TRBV10-3, the J gene TRBJ1-1; TRBD1 is a possible D gene (6 bases). Trimming cost V 8 bases and J 1 base, with 20 bases left between them. Germline V lookup: CDR1 ENHRY, CDR2 SYGVKD. The CDR3 is 16 amino acids. CDR3 sequence reads: CAIGNGGGTPNTEAFF. In nucleotides, the CDR3 is TGTGCCATCGGAAACGGGGGAGGGACACCGAACACTGAAGCTTTCTTT.

V usage is TRBV14 and J usage is TRBJ2-1; tentatively, D is TRBD2 (5 bases). Per the germline V gene, CDR1 is SGHDN and CDR2 is FVKESK. With 6 bases removed from V and 3 bases from J, the gap between germline ends came to 15 bases. CDR3 length: 15 amino acids. CDR3 loop: CASSTQRPDYNEQFF. In DNA form, the CDR3 reads TGTGCCAGCAGTACCCAGCGGCCTGACTACAATGAGCAGTTCTTC.

Ten or more counts support this clonotype. The V gene is TRBV5-6, the J gene TRBJ1-5, with 8 bases lining up with TRBD1. Germline CDR1 and CDR2: SGHDT and YYEEEE. After removal of 3 bases from V and 6 bases from J, the junction contained 11 bases not matched to a gene. There are 16 residues in the CDR3. The CDR3 DNA reads TGTGCCAGCAGCTGGTCCGGACAGGGAATAAGTCAGCCCCAGCATTTT. Translated, it gives CASSWSGQGISQPQHF.

This clonotype was seen a few times. The chain uses TRBV5-1 and TRBJ2-1, with 8 bases aligning to TRBD2. CDR3 length: 16 residues. Germline V gene sequence: CDR1 SGHRS, CDR2 YFSETQ. The junction had 11 bases not matched to a gene; V was cut back by 5 bases and J by 4 bases. Written as DNA, the CDR3 is TGCGCCAGCAGTTGGACTAGCCTTGCTGAATACAATGAGCAGTTCTTC. This sequence encodes CASSWTSLAEYNEQFF.

This clonotype showed up many times. This chain uses TRBV9 with TRBJ2-3, with TRBD2 as a possible D gene (5 bases). Trimming stripped 6 bases from V and 5 bases from J, with 19 bases between. The germline V gene has CDR1 SGDLS and CDR2 YYNGEE. The CDR3 is made up of 15 amino acids. The chain's CDR3 is CASTLGGSNRDTQYF. The CDR3 nucleotides read TGTGCCAGCACCTTAGGAGGTAGTAATCGAGATACGCAGTATTTT.

The chain uses TRBV27 and TRBJ1-5; TRBD1 might be the D (5 bases). The germline V gene has CDR1 MNHEY and CDR2 SMNVEV (reference sequence). The CDR3 sequence is 14 residues long. V was cut by 2 bases and J by 4 bases, with 9 bases left in between. The CDR3 DNA reads TGTGCCAGCAGTTTACTGGCAGGGAATCAGCCCCAGCATTTT. Translation: CASSLLAGNQPQHF.

This clonotype was seen ten or more times. The rearrangement uses TRBV6-2 or TRBV6-3 and TRBJ2-3; tentative D call: TRBD2 (5 bases). The V and J ends lost 5 bases and 4 bases respectively, with 13 bases between them. The CDR3 covers 14 residues. CDR1 is MNHEY, CDR2 SVGEGT, per germline. CDR3 amino acids: CASSAPGKADTQYF. The CDR3, as DNA: TGTGCCAGCAGTGCACCGGGGAAGGCAGATACGCAGTATTTT.

This clonotype was recorded a few times. The chain employs TRBV12-3 or TRBV12-4 and TRBJ1-2; tentatively, D is TRBD1 (5 bases). Trimming took 10 bases from V and 5 from J, leaving 11 bases between them. The CDR3 runs to 11 residues. CDR3 in amino acids: CAIEDSYGYTF. The CDR3 DNA sequence: TGTGCCATCGAAGACAGTTATGGCTACACCTTC.

The chain has TRBV6-4 and TRBJ2-3, with 7 bases fitting TRBD2. The CDR3 contains 16 residues. The ends lost 5 bases at V and 2 bases at J; junction bases unmatched: 10. The germline gives CDR1 MRHNA, CDR2 SNTAGT. CDR3: CASSTSGASPTDTQYF. The CDR3 DNA reads TGTGCCAGCAGTACCAGCGGGGCTTCTCCCACAGATACGCAGTATTTT.